The table lists the clone carrying this TCR beta chain with many counts. Its cognate antigen is unknown. The data originate from a study of T cell repertoires in cytomegalovirus infection. Across the study: Indications of both CMV infection and matching HLA type were provided by public TCR beta signatures.

CDR3 length equals 14 residues. Germline V lookup: CDR1 MNHEY, CDR2 SVGEGT. V was cut by 8 bases and J by 3 bases, with 11 bases left in between. Study-level points and caveats: Summed public TCR beta family frequency identified CMV carriers bearing the relevant HLA. Dominant in the ex vivo response were TCR beta clonotypes restricted by HLA-C and specific for CMV.

TCRdb independently ran MiXCR on the reads; one entry per CDR3 protein. The repertoire holds 650,000 to 850,000 distinct CDR3 sequences, about 29% seen once, with roughly 14% in the top ten. This rearrangement joins TRBV6-2 or TRBV6-3 to TRBJ2-6; the D gene could be TRBD1 or TRBD2 (5 bases each). This TCR was recovered from a human donor in good health (CMV status not recorded). Some clones in this sample may be carry-over from other donors' samples. The sequences come from cultured CD8+ T cells from PBMCs, collected from culture after CMV antigen stimulation. The CDR3 sequence is CASRRDLGANVLTF. In DNA, the CDR3 is TGTGCCAGCCGCAGGGACCTTGGGGCCAACGTCCTGACTTTC.